The 29 T cell receptor beta chains in this list originate from one sample, sequenced in a study of T cell clonality in common variable immunodeficiency. Profiling relied on immunoSEQ multiplex PCR, and the TCRdb table lists in-frame clones only, not all of them. The record shows tens of thousands of clones for this sample, with no singletons present. Material: peripheral blood mononuclear cells. These receptors were collected from a person between 18 and 75 years old in good health.

This clone was counted many times. This CDR3 reads CASSFGRGYEQYF. The CDR3 DNA, read in part, is TGCGCCAGCAGCTTTGGCAGGGGATACGAG. The J gene is TRBJ2-7, the V gene TRBV5-1; D perhaps matches TRBD1 (6 bases). The read falls 3 residues short of the CDR3 end, and the missing part is taken from the germline J gene. Trimming took 2 bases from V and 4 from J, leaving 10 bases between them. The CDR3 runs 13 residues. Germline V gene sequence: CDR1 SGHRS, CDR2 YFSETQ.

This clone came up many times. The read falls 3 residues short of the CDR3 end, and the missing part is taken from the germline J gene. V gene TRBV30 combines with J gene TRBJ2-7, with D possibly matching TRBD1 (6 bases). Germline loops: CDR1 GTSNPN, CDR2 SVGIG (reference sequence). The CDR3 has 13 amino acids. Trimming removed 5 bases from V and 5 bases from J, with 16 bases in between. This chain's CDR3 is CAWGDTLPHEQYF. CDR3 DNA, as far as it was read: TGTGCCTGGGGGGACACCCTACCCCACGAG.

This clone was found many times. The read ends 3 residues before the CDR3 terminus; that terminus is restored from the germline J gene. V gene TRBV2 combines with J gene TRBJ1-2; 8 bases fit TRBD1. The CDR3 has 12 residues. The trim removed 8 bases at V and 5 bases at J, leaving 4 bases unmatched. The germline V gene encodes CDR1 SNHLY and CDR2 FYNNEI. CDR3 loop: CASPQGGYGYTF. The sequenced part of the CDR3 DNA is TGTGCCAGCCCACAGGGGGGGTATGGC. The entire variable domain, with the rest obtained from reference TRBV2 and TRBJ1-2, is as follows: EPEVTQTPSHQVTQMGQEVILRCVPISNHLYFYWYRQILGQKVEFLVSFYNNEISEKSEIFDDQFSVERPDGSNFTLKIRSTKLEDSAMYFCASPQGGYGYTFGSGTRLTVV.

As to this clone: Read sequence stops 3 residues before the CDR3 end, and the germline J gene provides the missing end. The rearrangement joins TRBV6-2 or TRBV6-3 to TRBJ2-7, with no clear D. V shed 5 bases and J shed 3 bases, with 8 bases lying between them. The CDR3 loop spans 12 amino acids. Germline lookup yields CDR1 MNHEY and CDR2 SVGEGT. Partial CDR3 DNA: TGTGCCAGCAGTCTGACTGGCTACGAG. It translates to CASSLTGYE. The full CDR3 sequence reads CASSLTGYEQYF.

This clone has just a few counts. The part of the CDR3 DNA that was read is TGTGCCAGCAGCCGGACAGGGGGCTATGAAAAG. It encodes CASSRTGGYEK. The whole CDR3 region reads CASSRTGGYEKLFF. V is TRBV7-6 and J is TRBJ2-2; TRBD1 matches at 11 bases. The CDR3 end falls 3 residues outside the read, so it is completed with the germline J gene. Germline V gives CDR1 SGHVS, CDR2 FNYEAQ. This CDR3 region has 14 residues.

This clone showed up just a few times. The read terminates 3 residues before the CDR3 end, so the remaining end is supplied by the germline J gene. This chain links TRBV2 with TRBJ2-4, with unresolved D. The CDR3 sequence is 12 residues long. From germline, CDR1 is SNHLY and CDR2 FYNNEI. The CDR3 bases that were read are TGTGCCAGCAGTGAAGTTTACTATGGT. It is translated as CASSEVYYG. The CDR3 in its entirety is CASSEVYYGQYF.

This clone appeared many times. The read halts 3 residues ahead of the CDR3 end, with the missing end drawn from the germline J gene. V gene TRBV20-1 combines with J gene TRBJ1-1; D is undetermined. Germline V lookup: CDR1 DFQATT, CDR2 SNEGSKA (reference sequence). The CDR3 totals 11 residues. V was trimmed by 4 bases and J by 0 bases, leaving 3 bases between them. The CDR3 bases that were read are TGCAGTGCTATAGTGAACACTGAA. Amino acids: CSAIVNTE. The complete CDR3 sequence is CSAIVNTEAFF.

In the case of this clone: Germline is not matched at one junction end, which may reflect a read error. The observed sequence ends 3 residues before the CDR3 terminus, with the missing tail filled in from the germline J gene. The rearrangement uses TRBV7-9 and TRBJ1-2; D gene unclear. In germline, CDR1 is SEHNR, CDR2 FQNEAQ (reference sequence). The CDR3 has 12 amino acids. CDR3 DNA, as far as it was read: TGTGCCAGCAGGTTAGGTTACAATGAC. It translates to CASRLGYND. The CDR3 in full is CASRLGYNDYTF. Variable domain in full (rest from reference TRBV7-9 and TRBJ1-2): DTGVSQNPRHKITKRGQNVTFRCDPISEHNRLYWYRQTLGQGPEFLTYFQNEAQLEKSRLLSDRFSAERPKGSFSTLEIQRTEQGDSAMYLCASRLGYNDYTFGSGTRLTVV.

About this clone itself: The read comes to an end 3 residues before the CDR3 does, leaving the germline J gene to fill in the end. The chain combines TRBV2 with TRBJ2-5; TRBD2 aligns across 7 bases. CDR3 length: 15 amino acids. J lost 1 base, V lost 4 bases, and 6 bases had no gene match. Looked up from germline, CDR1 is SNHLY and CDR2 is FYNNEI. CDR3 loop: CASSGGGILQETQYF. CDR3 DNA, as far as it was read: TGTGCCAGCAGTGGGGGGGGGATCCTCCAAGAGACC.

This clone occurred many times. The read gets to within 3 residues of the CDR3 end, and the germline J gene fills in the rest. V gene TRBV19 combines with J gene TRBJ1-6; D call uncertain. Germline V lookup: CDR1 LNHDA, CDR2 SQIVND (reference sequence). This CDR3 is 13 amino acids long. Trimming took off 10 bases at V and 8 bases at J, with 15 bases between the two ends. CDR3 in amino acids: CATATSLDSPLHF. CDR3 DNA (partial): TGTGCCACCGCTACAAGCCTAGATTCACCC.

Many counts were recorded for this clone. Coverage ceases 3 residues before the CDR3 finishes, and the germline J gene fills in the end. Other DNA variants within this sample encode the same CDR3. The gene calls are TRBV7-8 and TRBJ1-2; maybe TRBD1 (6 bases). The CDR3 consists of 15 residues. V was cut by 1 base and J by 2 bases, with 11 bases left in between. CDR1 and CDR2 from the germline V gene are SGHVS and FQNEAQ. The part of the CDR3 DNA that was read is TGTGCCAGCAGCTTAGGTACCGGGACAAACTATGGC. This encodes CASSLGTGTNYG. The whole CDR3 region reads CASSLGTGTNYGYTF. The full variable domain, with the rest looked up from reference TRBV7-8 and TRBJ1-2, is GAGVSQSPRYKVAKRGQDVALRCDPISGHVSLFWYQQALGQGPEFLTYFQNEAQLDKSGLPSDRFFAERPEGSVSTLKIQRTQQEDSAVYLCASSLGTGTNYGYTFGSGTRLTVV.

This clone was seen at least ten times. The read ends 3 residues shy of where the CDR3 ends; the end is completed using the germline J gene. The genes are TRBV19 and TRBJ1-2; D is unclear. The CDR3 is 15 residues long. CDR1 is LNHDA, CDR2 SQIVND, per germline (reference sequence). CDR3 DNA (partial): TGTGCCAGTAGTATAGGCAGGAAAAGCACCCCGAGC. Encoded protein: CASSIGRKSTPS. In full, the CDR3 is CASSIGRKSTPSYTF.

This clone was seen at least ten times. The read terminates 3 residues ahead of where the CDR3 ends, so the germline J gene completes it. J is TRBJ2-5 and V is TRBV7-9; no definite D call. The germline CDR1 and CDR2 sequences are SEHNR and FQNEAQ (reference sequence). The CDR3 has 11 residues. V was cut by 3 bases and J by 5 bases, with 4 bases left in between. This CDR3 reads CASSFGETQYF. The CDR3 DNA, read in part, is TGTGCCAGCAGCTTCGGGGAGACC.

In its sample, this clone was seen a few times. From the germline J gene comes the end of the CDR3, since the read stops 3 residues before it. The genes are TRBV7-6 and TRBJ2-7; possibly TRBD2 for D (7 bases). V was cut by 4 bases and J by 5 bases, with 24 bases left in between. The germline V gene has CDR1 SGHVS and CDR2 FNYEAQ. The CDR3 is 17 residues long. Partial CDR3 DNA: TGTGCCAGCAGCTCCGCCCTCCGGGGGGCGAGCTATGACGAG. Amino acid sequence: CASSSALRGASYDE. From start to end, the CDR3 is CASSSALRGASYDEQYF.

This clone was detected a few times. Read sequence stops 3 residues before the CDR3 end, and the germline J gene provides the missing end. J is TRBJ2-3 and V is TRBV13, with TRBD1 matching over 7 bases. This CDR3 spans 15 amino acids. Germline V gene data show CDR1 as PRHDT and CDR2 as FYEKMQ (reference sequence). The CDR3 protein is CASSLGRAGGQPQYF. The DNA read from the CDR3 is TGTGCCAGCAGCTTAGGGCGGGCAGGGGGTCAGCCG. Together with reference TRBV13 and TRBJ2-3, the CDR3 gives the full variable domain: AAGVIQSPRHLIKEKRETATLKCYPIPRHDTVYWYQQGPGQDPQFLISFYEKMQSDKGSIPDRFSAQQFSDYHSELNMSSLELGDSALYFCASSLGRAGGQPQYFGPGTRLTVL.

Only a few counts were recorded for this clone. CDR3 DNA, as far as it was read: TGTGCCAGCAGCTTGATTGGGCGGGACATTTATGGC. Its protein product is CASSLIGRDIYG. The CDR3 in its entirety is CASSLIGRDIYGYTF. V and J are TRBV5-6 and TRBJ1-2; a possible D gene is TRBD1 (6 bases). The CDR3 end lies 3 residues beyond the end of the read and is filled in from the germline J gene. Trimming removed 1 base from V and 5 bases from J, with 15 bases in between. The germline V gene has CDR1 SGHDT and CDR2 YYEEEE. The CDR3 is 15 amino acids.

In its sample, this clone was seen many times. The sequenced CDR3 bases are TGTGCCAGCAGCCGCCTCCCGGGACAGGGGGCTTTTGCTGAAAAA. It yields the protein CASSRLPGQGAFAEK. The whole CDR3 region reads CASSRLPGQGAFAEKLFF. The rearrangement links TRBV7-6 to TRBJ1-4; 12 bases match TRBD1. The observed sequence ends 3 residues before the CDR3 terminus, with the missing tail filled in from the germline J gene. This CDR3 spans 18 amino acids. Trimming cost V 5 bases and J 7 bases; bases outside gene matches: 14. Germline CDR1 is SGHVS and CDR2 is FNYEAQ. The full variable domain, its missing parts supplied by reference TRBV7-6 and TRBJ1-4, is GAGVSQSPRYKVTKRGQDVALRCDPISGHVSLYWYRQALGQGPEFLTYFNYEAQQDKSGLPNDRFSAERPEGSISTLTIQRTEQRDSAMYRCASSRLPGQGAFAEKLFFGSGTQLSVL.

In its sample, this clone was seen many times. The read ends 3 residues early relative to the CDR3; the germline J gene fills the gap. This chain connects TRBV5-1 to TRBJ1-4, with TRBD1 as a possible D gene (5 bases). This CDR3 has 14 residues. Deletions cut 7 bases from V and 7 bases from J, with 17 bases between. Looked up from germline, CDR1 is SGHRS and CDR2 is YFSETQ. The CDR3 sequence: CASRVGGEREKLFF. The CDR3 bases that were read are TGCGCCAGCCGGGTGGGGGGTGAGCGTGAAAAA.

In its sample, this clone was seen many times. The CDR3 end is not reached by the read, which stops 3 residues before it; the germline J gene fills it in. V and J are TRBV30 and TRBJ2-1; TRBD1 agrees at 11 bases. Germline V gives CDR1 GTSNPN, CDR2 SVGIG (reference sequence). V dropped 5 bases and J dropped 6; count of bases not matched to a gene: 6. The CDR3 consists of 14 residues. The part of the CDR3 DNA that was read is TGTGCCTGGGGACAGGGGGCGCAGGGCAATGAG. Translated: CAWGQGAQGNE. The complete CDR3 reads CAWGQGAQGNEQFF. The full variable domain, with the rest looked up from reference TRBV30 and TRBJ2-1, is SQTIHQWPATLVQPVGSPLSLECTVEGTSNPNLYWYRQAAGRGLQLLFYSVGIGQISSEVPQNLSASRPQDRQFILSSKKLLLSDSGFYLCAWGQGAQGNEQFFGPGTRLTVL.

In its sample, this clone was seen many times. The read halts 3 residues ahead of the CDR3 end, with the missing end drawn from the germline J gene. The chain couples TRBV19 to TRBJ2-3, with D perhaps TRBD2 (6 bases). Germline V CDR1 and CDR2: LNHDA, SQIVND (reference sequence). V lost 5 bases to trimming and J lost 0 bases, with 12 bases between them. The CDR3 is 15 amino acids. Incomplete CDR3 DNA: TGTGCCAGTAGTTTGGCGGGATCTAGCACAGATACG. Its protein is CASSLAGSSTDT. The whole CDR3 sequence reads CASSLAGSSTDTQYF.

This clone occurred many times. The read is 3 residues too short to cover the CDR3 end, so that end is filled in from the germline J gene. The chain is built from TRBV5-6 and TRBJ1-4; 8 bases align to TRBD1. Germline V gene sequence: CDR1 SGHDT, CDR2 YYEEEE. This CDR3 comprises 15 residues. The trim removed 5 bases at V and 6 bases at J, leaving 9 bases unmatched. Partial CDR3 DNA: TGTGCCAGCAGTCAAACAGGGGGACAGGATGAAAAA. The encoded protein is CASSQTGGQDEK. From start to end, the CDR3 is CASSQTGGQDEKLFF.

This clone was picked up many times. The read terminates 3 residues ahead of where the CDR3 ends, so the germline J gene completes it. The chain has TRBV12-3 or TRBV12-4 and TRBJ1-5, with 8 bases aligning to TRBD1. The CDR3 runs 15 residues. The ends lost 2 bases at V and 6 bases at J; junction bases unmatched: 6. CDR3 bases read: TGTGCCAGCAGTTTATCCGGACAGGGAAGTCAGCCC. Translation: CASSLSGQGSQP. The CDR3 as a whole reads CASSLSGQGSQPQHF.

CDR3 region: CASSLKSNGGRGTRSINYGYTF. CDR3 DNA (partial): TGTGCCAGCAGCTTAAAGAGTAATGGCGGCAGGGGTACGCGTTCGATCAACTATGGC. J is TRBJ1-2 and V is TRBV7-3, with D possibly matching TRBD1 (6 bases). The read terminates 3 residues ahead of where the CDR3 ends, so the germline J gene completes it. The length of the CDR3 is 22 residues. Germline V lookup: CDR1 SGHTA, CDR2 FQGTGA. V dropped 1 base and J dropped 2 bases, with 32 bases sitting between them.

This clone was picked up a small number of times. The CDR3 goes on 3 residues after the read ends, and that part is filled in from the germline J gene. The rearrangement links TRBV20-1 to TRBJ2-1; TRBD2 aligns across 9 bases. The CDR3 is made up of 16 amino acids. The V gene's germline CDR1 is DFQATT and CDR2 SNEGSKA (reference sequence). V lost 1 base to trimming and J lost 7 bases; unmatched junction nucleotides: 11. This CDR3 reads CSARAPSAGGPNEQFF. The DNA read from the CDR3 is TGCAGTGCTAGAGCCCCTTCAGCGGGGGGCCCTAATGAG.

This clone was counted many times. The read falls 3 residues short of the CDR3 end, and the missing part is taken from the germline J gene. The V gene is TRBV4-2, the J gene TRBJ2-1; 8 nucleotides line up with TRBD1. The CDR3 sequence is 16 residues long. The V gene end was trimmed by 3 bases and the J gene end by 9 bases; junction bases not matched to a gene: 13. Germline-derived CDR1 and CDR2 are LGHNA and YNFKEQ. This chain's CDR3 is CASSHSRTGGSREQFF. The part of the CDR3 DNA that was read is TGTGCCAGCAGCCATAGCAGAACAGGGGGGAGCCGTGAG.

In this sample, this clone turned up many times. The read is 3 residues too short to cover the CDR3 end, so that end is filled in from the germline J gene. The chain links TRBV5-6 to TRBJ2-7; the D gene is possibly TRBD1 (6 bases). The CDR3 is made up of 14 amino acids. Germline assignment: CDR1 SGHDT and CDR2 YYEEEE. The V end lost 2 bases, the J end lost 0 bases, and 9 bases lay between the germline ends. The CDR3 spells CASSLTGSSYEQYF. The sequenced CDR3 bases are TGTGCCAGCAGCTTAACAGGGAGCTCCTACGAG. The variable domain in full, with the rest retrieved from reference TRBV5-6 and TRBJ2-7, is DAGVTQSPTHLIKTRGQQVTLRCSPKSGHDTVSWYQQALGQGPQFIFQYYEEEERQRGNFPDRFSGHQFPNYSSELNVNALLLGDSALYLCASSLTGSSYEQYFGPGTRLTVT.

In its sample, this clone is medium-sized (0.01 to 0.1%). The read ends 3 residues early relative to the CDR3; the germline J gene fills the gap. The gene calls are TRBV6-2 or TRBV6-3 and TRBJ2-5, with TRBD1 identical over 7 bases. This CDR3 has 13 residues. V lost 3 bases, J lost 5 bases, and 3 bases stayed unmatched. Germline loops: CDR1 MNHEY, CDR2 SVGEGT. This chain's CDR3 is CASSYSDRETQYF. CDR3 DNA (partial): TGTGCCAGCAGTTATTCGGACAGGGAGACC.

A word on this clone: The read ends 3 residues early relative to the CDR3; the germline J gene fills the gap. The chain has TRBV19 and TRBJ2-3, with a tentative D call TRBD2 (6 bases). From germline, CDR1 is LNHDA and CDR2 SQIVND (reference sequence). The CDR3 is 15 amino acids. Between the trimmed V and J ends, which lost 3 bases and 7 bases, there was a span of 17 bases. The CDR3 is CASSISGTRDYTQYF. CDR3 DNA, as far as it was read: TGTGCCAGTAGTATCTCAGGGACCAGGGACTATACG.

This clone came up many times. The read falls 3 residues short of the CDR3 end, and the missing part is taken from the germline J gene. The V and J genes are TRBV11-3 and TRBJ2-5; TRBD2 matches 8 bases. The CDR3 consists of 15 residues. Germline CDR1 and CDR2: SGHNT and YENEEA. Trimming at V came to 3 bases and at J to 3 bases, leaving 6 bases not matched to a gene. The CDR3 reads CASSFGLAEKETQYF. Partial CDR3 DNA: TGTGCCAGCAGCTTCGGACTAGCAGAAAAAGAGACC. Full variable domain (outside the CDR3, taken from reference TRBV11-3 and TRBJ2-5): EAGVVQSPRYKIIEKKQPVAFWCNPISGHNTLYWYLQNLGQGPELLIRYENEEAVDDSQLPKDRFSAERLKGVDSTLKIQPAELGDSAVYLCASSFGLAEKETQYFGPGTRLLVL.